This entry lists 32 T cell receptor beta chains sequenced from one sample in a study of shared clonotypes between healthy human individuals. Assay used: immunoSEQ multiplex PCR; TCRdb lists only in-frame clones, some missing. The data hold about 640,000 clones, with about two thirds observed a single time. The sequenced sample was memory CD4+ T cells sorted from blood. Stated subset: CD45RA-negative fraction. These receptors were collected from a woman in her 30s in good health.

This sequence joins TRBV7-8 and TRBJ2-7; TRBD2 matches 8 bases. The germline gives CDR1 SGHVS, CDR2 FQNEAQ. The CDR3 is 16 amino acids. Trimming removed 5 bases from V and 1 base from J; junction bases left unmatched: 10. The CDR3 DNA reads TGTGCCAGCAGCCCTCCCGGGACTAGTCCATCCTACGAGCAGTACTTC. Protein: CASSPPGTSPSYEQYF.

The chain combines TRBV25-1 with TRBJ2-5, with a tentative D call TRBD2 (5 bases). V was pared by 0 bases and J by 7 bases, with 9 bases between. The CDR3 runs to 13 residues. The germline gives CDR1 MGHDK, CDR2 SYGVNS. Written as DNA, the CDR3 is TGTGCCAGCAGTGAATATGAGGGAGTGACCCAGTACTTC. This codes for CASSEYEGVTQYF.

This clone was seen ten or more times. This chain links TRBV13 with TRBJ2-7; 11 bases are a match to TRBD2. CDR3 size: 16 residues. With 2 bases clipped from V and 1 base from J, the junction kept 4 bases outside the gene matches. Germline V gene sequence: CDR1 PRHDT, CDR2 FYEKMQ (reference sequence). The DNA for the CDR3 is TGTGCCAGCAGCTTATCCCCTAGCGGGAGGTCCTACGAGCAGTACTTC. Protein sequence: CASSLSPSGRSYEQYF.

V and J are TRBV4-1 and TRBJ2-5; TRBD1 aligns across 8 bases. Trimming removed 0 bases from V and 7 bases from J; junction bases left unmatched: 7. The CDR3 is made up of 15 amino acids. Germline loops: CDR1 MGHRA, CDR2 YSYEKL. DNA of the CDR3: TGCGCCAGCAGCCAAGAGGACAGGGCGTTTGGGACCCAGTACTTC. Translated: CASSQEDRAFGTQYF.

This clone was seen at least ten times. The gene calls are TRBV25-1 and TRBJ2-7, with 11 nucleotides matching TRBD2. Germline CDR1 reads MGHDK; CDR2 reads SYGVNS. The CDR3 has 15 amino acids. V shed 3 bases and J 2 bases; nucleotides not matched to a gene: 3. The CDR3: CASSDSSGGPYEQYF. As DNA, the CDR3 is TGTGCCAGCAGTGATTCTAGCGGGGGGCCCTACGAGCAGTACTTC.

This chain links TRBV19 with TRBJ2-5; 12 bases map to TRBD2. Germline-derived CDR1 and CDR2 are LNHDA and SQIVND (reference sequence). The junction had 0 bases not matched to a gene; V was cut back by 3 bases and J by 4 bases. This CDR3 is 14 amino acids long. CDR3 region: CASSMGLAGETQYF. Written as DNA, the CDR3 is TGTGCCAGTAGTATGGGACTAGCGGGAGAGACCCAGTACTTC.

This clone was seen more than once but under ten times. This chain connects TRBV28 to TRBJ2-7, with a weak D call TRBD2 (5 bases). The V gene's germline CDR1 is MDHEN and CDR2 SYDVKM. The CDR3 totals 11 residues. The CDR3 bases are TGTGCCAGCAGTTTACCTGACCGCGGCGGGGTC. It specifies CASSLPDRGGV.

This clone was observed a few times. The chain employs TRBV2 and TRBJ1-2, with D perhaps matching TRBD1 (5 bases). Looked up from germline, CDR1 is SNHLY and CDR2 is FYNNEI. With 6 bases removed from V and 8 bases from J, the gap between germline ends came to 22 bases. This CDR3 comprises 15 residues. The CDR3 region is CASRWQVSSGLGYTF. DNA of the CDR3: TGTGCCAGCAGGTGGCAGGTCAGTTCAGGGCTCGGCTACACCTTC.

The CDR3 DNA reads as TGCGCCAGCAGCTTCGGGACTAGCATTAACGAGCAGTACTTC. It is translated as CASSFGTSINEQYF. The chain has TRBV5-1 and TRBJ2-7, with TRBD2 identical over 9 bases. V shed 2 bases and J 5 bases; nucleotides not matched to a gene: 5. From germline, CDR1 is SGHRS and CDR2 YFSETQ. The CDR3 loop spans 14 amino acids.

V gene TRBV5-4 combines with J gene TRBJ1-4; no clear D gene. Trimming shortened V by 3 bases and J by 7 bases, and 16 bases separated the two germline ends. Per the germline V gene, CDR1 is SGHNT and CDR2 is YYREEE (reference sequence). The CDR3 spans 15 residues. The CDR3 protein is CASSSPDGRGEKLFF. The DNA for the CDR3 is TGTGCCAGCAGCTCCCCGGACGGACGGGGTGAAAAACTGTTTTTT.

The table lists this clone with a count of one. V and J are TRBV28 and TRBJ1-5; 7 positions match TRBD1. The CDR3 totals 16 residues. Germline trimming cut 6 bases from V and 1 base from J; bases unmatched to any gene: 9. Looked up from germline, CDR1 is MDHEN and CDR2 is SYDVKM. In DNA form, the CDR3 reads TGTGCCAGCAGCCCGGACAGGCCCGGCAGCAATCAGCCCCAGCATTTT. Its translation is CASSPDRPGSNQPQHF. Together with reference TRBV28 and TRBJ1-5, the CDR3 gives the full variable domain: DVKVTQSSRYLVKRTGEKVFLECVQDMDHENMFWYRQDPGLGLRLIYFSYDVKMKEKGDIPEGYSVSREKKERFSLILESASTNQTSMYLCASSPDRPGSNQPQHFGDGTRLSIL.

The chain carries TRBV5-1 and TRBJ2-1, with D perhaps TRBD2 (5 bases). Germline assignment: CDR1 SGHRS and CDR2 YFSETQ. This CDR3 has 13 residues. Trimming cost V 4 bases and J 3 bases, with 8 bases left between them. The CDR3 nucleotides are TGCGCCAGCAGCCCCCGGGACTACAATGAGCAGTTCTTC. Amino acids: CASSPRDYNEQFF.

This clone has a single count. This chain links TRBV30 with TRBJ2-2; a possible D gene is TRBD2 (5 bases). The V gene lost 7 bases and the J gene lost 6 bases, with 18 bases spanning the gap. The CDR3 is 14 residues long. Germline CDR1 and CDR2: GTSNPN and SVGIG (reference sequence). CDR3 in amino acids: CAYSIRESAGELFF. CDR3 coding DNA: TGTGCCTACTCGATTAGGGAGTCAGCCGGGGAGCTGTTTTTT. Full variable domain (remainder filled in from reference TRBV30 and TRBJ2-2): SQTIHQWPATLVQPVGSPLSLECTVEGTSNPNLYWYRQAAGRGLQLLFYSVGIGQISSEVPQNLSASRPQDRQFILSSKKLLLSDSGFYLCAYSIRESAGELFFGEGSRLTVL.

Written as DNA, the CDR3 is TGCGCCAGCAGCTTGGCCCGGGGGGGACCCCAAGAGACCCAGTACTTC. As protein: CASSLARGGPQETQYF. V and J are TRBV5-1 and TRBJ2-5, with 8 bases identical to TRBD2. V shed 0 bases, J shed 1 base, and the junction held 5 bases outside the gene matches. This CDR3 has 16 amino acids. The germline gives CDR1 SGHRS, CDR2 YFSETQ.

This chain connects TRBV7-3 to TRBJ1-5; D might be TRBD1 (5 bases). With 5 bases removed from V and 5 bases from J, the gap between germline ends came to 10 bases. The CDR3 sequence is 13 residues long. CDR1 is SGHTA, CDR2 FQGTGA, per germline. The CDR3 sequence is CASSRGIDQPQHF. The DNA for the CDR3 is TGTGCCAGCAGCCGGGGCATCGATCAGCCCCAGCATTTT.

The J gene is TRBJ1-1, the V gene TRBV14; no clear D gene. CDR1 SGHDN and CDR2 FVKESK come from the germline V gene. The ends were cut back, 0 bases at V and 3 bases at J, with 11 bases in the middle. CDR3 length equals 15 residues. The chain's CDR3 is CASSQDRGSYTEAFF. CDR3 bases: TGTGCCAGCAGCCAAGATCGGGGTTCGTACACTGAAGCTTTCTTT.

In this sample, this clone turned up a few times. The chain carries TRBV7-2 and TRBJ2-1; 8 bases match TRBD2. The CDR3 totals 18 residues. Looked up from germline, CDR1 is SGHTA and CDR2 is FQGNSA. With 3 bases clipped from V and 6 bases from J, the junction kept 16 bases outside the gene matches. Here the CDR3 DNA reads TGTGCCAGCAGCTTCCACGCCGGCGGGGGGCCTCATGTCAATGAGCAGTTCTTC. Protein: CASSFHAGGGPHVNEQFF.

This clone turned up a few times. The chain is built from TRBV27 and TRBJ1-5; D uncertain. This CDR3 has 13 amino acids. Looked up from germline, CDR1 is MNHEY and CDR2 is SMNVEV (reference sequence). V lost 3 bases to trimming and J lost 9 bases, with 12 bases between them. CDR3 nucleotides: TGTGCCAGCAGTTTTGAAGCCTTCGGGCCCCAGCATTTT. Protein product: CASSFEAFGPQHF.

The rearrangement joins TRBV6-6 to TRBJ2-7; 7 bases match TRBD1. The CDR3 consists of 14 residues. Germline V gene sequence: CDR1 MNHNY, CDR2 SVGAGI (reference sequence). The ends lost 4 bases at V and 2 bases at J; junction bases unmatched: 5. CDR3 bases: TGTGCCAGCAGTTCCCGGACAGGAACCTACGAGCAGTACTTC. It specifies CASSSRTGTYEQYF.

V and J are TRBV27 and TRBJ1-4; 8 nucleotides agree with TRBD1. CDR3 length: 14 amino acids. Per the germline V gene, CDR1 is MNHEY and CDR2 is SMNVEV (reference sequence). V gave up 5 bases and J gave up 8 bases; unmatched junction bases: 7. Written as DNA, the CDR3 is TGTGCCAGCAGTCCAAGGACAGGGCTGGAAAAACTGTTTTTT. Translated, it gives CASSPRTGLEKLFF.

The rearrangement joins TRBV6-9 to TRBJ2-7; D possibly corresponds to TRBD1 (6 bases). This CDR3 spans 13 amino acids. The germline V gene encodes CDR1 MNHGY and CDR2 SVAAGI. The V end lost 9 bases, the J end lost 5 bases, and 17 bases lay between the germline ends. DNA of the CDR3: TGTGCCAGGGGGGCAGGGTACGTCCACGAGCAGTACTTC. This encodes CARGAGYVHEQYF.

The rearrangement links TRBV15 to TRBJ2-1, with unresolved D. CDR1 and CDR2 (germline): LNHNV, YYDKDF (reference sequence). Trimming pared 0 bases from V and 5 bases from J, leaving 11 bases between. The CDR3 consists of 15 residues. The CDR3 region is CATSRDQNINNEQFF. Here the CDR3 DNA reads TGTGCCACCAGCAGAGATCAGAATATCAACAATGAGCAGTTCTTC. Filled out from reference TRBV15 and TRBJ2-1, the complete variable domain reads DAMVIQNPRYQVTQFGKPVTLSCSQTLNHNVMYWYQQKSSQAPKLLFHYYDKDFNNEADTPDNFQSRRPNTSFCFLDIRSPGLGDTAMYLCATSRDQNINNEQFFGPGTRLTVL.

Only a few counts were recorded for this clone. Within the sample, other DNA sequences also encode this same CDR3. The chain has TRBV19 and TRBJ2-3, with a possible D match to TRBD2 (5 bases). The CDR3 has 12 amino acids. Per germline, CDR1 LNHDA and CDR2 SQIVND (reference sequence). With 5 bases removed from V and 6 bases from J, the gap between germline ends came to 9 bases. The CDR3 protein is CASSPRGDTQYF. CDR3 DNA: TGTGCCAGTAGTCCCCGAGGGGATACGCAGTATTTT. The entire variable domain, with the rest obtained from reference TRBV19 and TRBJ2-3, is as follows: DGGITQSPKYLFRKEGQNVTLSCEQNLNHDAMYWYRQDPGQGLRLIYYSQIVNDFQKGDIAEGYSVSREKKESFPLTVTSAQKNPTAFYLCASSPRGDTQYFGPGTRLTVL.

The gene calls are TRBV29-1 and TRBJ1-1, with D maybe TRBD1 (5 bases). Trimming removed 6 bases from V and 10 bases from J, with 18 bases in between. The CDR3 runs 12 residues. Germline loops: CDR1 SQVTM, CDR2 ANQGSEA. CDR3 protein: CSVKAGELRAFF. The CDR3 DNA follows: TGCAGCGTCAAGGCGGGGGAGTTACGAGCTTTCTTT.

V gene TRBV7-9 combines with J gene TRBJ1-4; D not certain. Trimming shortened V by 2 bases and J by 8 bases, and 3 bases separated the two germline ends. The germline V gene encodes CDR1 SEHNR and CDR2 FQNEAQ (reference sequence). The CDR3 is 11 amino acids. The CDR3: CASSLKEKLFF. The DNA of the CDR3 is TGTGCCAGCAGCTTAAAAGAAAAACTGTTTTTT.

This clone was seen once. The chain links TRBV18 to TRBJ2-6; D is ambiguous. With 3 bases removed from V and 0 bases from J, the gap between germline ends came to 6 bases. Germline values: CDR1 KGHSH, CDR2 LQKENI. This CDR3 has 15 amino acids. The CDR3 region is CASSPKISGANVLTF. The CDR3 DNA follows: TGTGCCAGCTCACCTAAGATCTCTGGGGCCAACGTCCTGACTTTC.

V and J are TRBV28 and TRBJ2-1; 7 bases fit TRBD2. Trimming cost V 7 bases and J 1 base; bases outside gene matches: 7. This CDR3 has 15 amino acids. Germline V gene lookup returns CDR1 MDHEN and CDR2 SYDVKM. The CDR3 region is CASINGGSSYNEQFF. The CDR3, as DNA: TGTGCCAGCATCAACGGCGGGAGTTCCTACAATGAGCAGTTCTTC.

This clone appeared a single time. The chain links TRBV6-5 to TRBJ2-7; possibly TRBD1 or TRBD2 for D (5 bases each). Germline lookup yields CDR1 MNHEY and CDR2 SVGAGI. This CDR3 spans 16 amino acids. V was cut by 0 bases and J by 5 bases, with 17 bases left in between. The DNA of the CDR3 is TGTGCCAGCAGTTACTCGAACCAACCCGGGGCCCACGAGCAGTACTTC. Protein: CASSYSNQPGAHEQYF.

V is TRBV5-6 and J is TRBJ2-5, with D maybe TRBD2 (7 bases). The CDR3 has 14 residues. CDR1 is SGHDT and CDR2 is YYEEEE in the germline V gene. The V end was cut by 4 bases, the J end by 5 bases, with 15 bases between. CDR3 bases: TGTGCCAGCAGCGGGTGGGCGGGGGCTGAGACCCAGTACTTC. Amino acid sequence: CASSGWAGAETQYF.

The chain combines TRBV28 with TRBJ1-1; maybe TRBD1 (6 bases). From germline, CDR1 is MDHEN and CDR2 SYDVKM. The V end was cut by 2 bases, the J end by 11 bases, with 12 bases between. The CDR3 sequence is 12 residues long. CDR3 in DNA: TGTGCCAGCAGTTTAGGAGGGGGTTTTGCTTTCTTT. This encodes CASSLGGGFAFF.

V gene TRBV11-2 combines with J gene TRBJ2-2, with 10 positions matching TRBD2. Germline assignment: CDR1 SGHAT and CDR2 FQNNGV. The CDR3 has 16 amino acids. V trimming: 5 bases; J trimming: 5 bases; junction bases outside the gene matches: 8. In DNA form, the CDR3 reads TGTGCCAGCAGCAACCCTAGCGGGAGTTCAACCGGGGAGCTGTTTTTT. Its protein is CASSNPSGSSTGELFF. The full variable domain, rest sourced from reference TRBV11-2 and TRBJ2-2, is EAGVAQSPRYKIIEKRQSVAFWCNPISGHATLYWYQQILGQGPKLLIQFQNNGVVDDSQLPKDRFSAERLKGVDSTLKIQPAKLEDSAVYLCASSNPSGSSTGELFFGEGSRLTVL.

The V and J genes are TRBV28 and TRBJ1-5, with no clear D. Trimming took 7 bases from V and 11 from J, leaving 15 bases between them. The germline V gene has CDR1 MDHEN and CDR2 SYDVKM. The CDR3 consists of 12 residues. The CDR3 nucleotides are TGTGCCAGCAACTTAGGAACGGGAGCCCAGCATTTT. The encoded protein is CASNLGTGAQHF.